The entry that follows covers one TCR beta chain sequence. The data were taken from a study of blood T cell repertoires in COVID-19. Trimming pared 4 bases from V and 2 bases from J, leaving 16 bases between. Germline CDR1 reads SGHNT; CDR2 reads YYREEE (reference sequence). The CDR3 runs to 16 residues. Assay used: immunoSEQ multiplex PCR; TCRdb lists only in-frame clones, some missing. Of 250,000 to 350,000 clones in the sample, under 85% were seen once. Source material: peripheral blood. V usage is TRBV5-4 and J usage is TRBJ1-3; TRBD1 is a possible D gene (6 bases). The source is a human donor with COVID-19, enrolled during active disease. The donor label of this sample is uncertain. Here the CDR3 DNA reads TGTGCCAGCAGCCCGGATCTGGGGGCACCTGGAAACACCATATATTTT. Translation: CASSPDLGAPGNTIYF.